This T cell receptor (beta chain) stems from a study of OX40 agonist ivuxolimab in advanced cancers. About the research overall: The mean age was roughly 60 years, ranging from about 20 to 90, with 80% to 85% of participants male. Study outcomes and limitations: Dose levels from 0.1 to 3.0 mg/kg saw CD4+ and CD8+ blood T cells expand clonally by week 6. Partial responders treated at 0.1-3.0 mg/kg exhibited clonal expansion among the lowest measured.

With respect to this clone: Antigen unknown.

The CDR3 runs 14 residues. CDR1 is SGHAT and CDR2 is FQNNGV in the germline V gene. V lost 5 bases to trimming and J lost 5 bases; unmatched junction nucleotides: 6. Sequenced by immunoSEQ multiplex PCR; TCRdb stores in-frame clones only, minus some. The table records approximately 45,000 clones, approximately 86% of them present only once. The sampling schedule covered blood at baseline, cycle 4 day 1, and cycle 7 day 1. This sequence originates from an adult with an advanced solid tumor such as melanoma, head and neck, liver or kidney cancer. This sequence joins TRBV11-2 and TRBJ2-7; 10 positions agree with TRBD1. The starting material was CD4+ or CD8+ T cells sorted from blood, obtained in a trial of the OX40 agonist ivuxolimab. CDR3 region: CASSDGTGAHEQYF. The DNA of the CDR3 is TGTGCCAGCAGCGACGGGACAGGGGCCCACGAGCAGTACTTC.